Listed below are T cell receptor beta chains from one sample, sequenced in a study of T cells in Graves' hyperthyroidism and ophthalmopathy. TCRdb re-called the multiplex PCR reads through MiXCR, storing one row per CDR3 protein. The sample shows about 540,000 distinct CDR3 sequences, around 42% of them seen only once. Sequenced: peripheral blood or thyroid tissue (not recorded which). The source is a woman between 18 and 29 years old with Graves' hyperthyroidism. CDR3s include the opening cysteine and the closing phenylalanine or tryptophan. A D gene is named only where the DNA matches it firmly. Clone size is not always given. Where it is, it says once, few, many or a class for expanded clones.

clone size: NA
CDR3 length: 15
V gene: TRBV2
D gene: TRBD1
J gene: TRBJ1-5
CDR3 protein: CASRSDRAVGQPQHF
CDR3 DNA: TGTGCCAGCAGGAGCGACAGGGCAGTGGGTCAGCCCCAGCATTTT

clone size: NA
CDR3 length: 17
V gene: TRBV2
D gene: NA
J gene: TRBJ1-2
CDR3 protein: CASSVDTMGRHIYGYTF
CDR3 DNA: TGTGCCAGCAGCGTCGACACTATGGGACGGCACATCTATGGCTACACCTTC

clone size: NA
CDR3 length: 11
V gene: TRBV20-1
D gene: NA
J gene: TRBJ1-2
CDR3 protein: CSAAGEVGYTF
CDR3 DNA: TGCAGTGCCGCCGGGGAAGTGGGCTACACCTTC

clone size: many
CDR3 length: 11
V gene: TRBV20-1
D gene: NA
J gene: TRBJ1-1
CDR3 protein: CSAKYFWEAFF
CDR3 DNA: TGCAGTGCTAAGTATTTCTGGGAAGCTTTCTTT

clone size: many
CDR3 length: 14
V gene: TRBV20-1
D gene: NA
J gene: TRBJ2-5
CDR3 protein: CSAITLGQQETQYF
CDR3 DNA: TGCAGTGCTATTACCCTTGGACAGCAAGAGACCCAGTACTTC

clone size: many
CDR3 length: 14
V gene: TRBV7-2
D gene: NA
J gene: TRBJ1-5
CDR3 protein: CASSLRRGGQPQHF
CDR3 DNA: TGTGCCAGCAGCCTTAGACGGGGTGGACAGCCCCAGCATTTT

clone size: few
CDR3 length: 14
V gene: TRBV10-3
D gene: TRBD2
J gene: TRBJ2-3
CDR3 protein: CAAGLAGGMDTQYF
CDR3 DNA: TGTGCCGCCGGACTAGCGGGAGGTATGGATACGCAGTATTTT

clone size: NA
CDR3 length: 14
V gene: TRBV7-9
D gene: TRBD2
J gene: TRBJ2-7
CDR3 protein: CASSPTSGSDEQYF
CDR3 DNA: TGTGCCAGCAGCCCGACTAGCGGGTCCGACGAGCAGTACTTC

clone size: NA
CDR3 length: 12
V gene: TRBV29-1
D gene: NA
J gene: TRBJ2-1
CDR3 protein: CAGLRSYNEQFF
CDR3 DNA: TGCGCGGGGCTTCGTTCCTACAATGAGCAGTTCTTC

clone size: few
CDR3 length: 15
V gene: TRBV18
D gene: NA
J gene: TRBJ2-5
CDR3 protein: CASSPPLGVQETQYF
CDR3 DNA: TGTGCCAGCTCACCACCCCTAGGGGTTCAAGAGACCCAGTACTTC

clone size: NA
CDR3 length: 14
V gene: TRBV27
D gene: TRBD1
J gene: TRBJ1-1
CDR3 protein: CASSNNRGVTEAFF
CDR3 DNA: TGTGCCAGCAGTAATAACAGGGGGGTCACTGAAGCTTTCTTT

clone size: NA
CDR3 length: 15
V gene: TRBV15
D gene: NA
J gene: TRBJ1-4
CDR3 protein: CATSRGGTTNEKLFF
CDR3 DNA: TGTGCCACCAGCAGAGGAGGTACAACTAATGAAAAACTGTTTTTT

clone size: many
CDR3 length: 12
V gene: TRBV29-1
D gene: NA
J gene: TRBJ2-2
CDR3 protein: CSVTVNTGELFF
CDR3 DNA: TGCAGCGTTACAGTGAACACCGGGGAGCTGTTTTTT

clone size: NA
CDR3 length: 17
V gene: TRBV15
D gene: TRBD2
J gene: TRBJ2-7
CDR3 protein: CATSSGAGTLSSYEQYF
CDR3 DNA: TGTGCCACCAGCAGTGGAGCGGGGACCCTCAGCTCCTACGAGCAGTACTTC

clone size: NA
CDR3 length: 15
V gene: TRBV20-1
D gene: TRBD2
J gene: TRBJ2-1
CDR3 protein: CSARVLAGGSNEQFF
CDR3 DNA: TGCAGTGCTAGAGTACTAGCGGGAGGCAGCAATGAGCAGTTCTTC

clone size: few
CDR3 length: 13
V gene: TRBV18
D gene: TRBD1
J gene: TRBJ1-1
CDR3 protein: CASSLTGQTEAFF
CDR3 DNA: TGTGCCAGCTCACTGACAGGGCAGACTGAAGCTTTCTTT

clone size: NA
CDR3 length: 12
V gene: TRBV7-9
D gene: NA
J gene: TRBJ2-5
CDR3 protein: CASRGIQETQYF
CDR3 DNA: TGTGCCAGCAGAGGTATTCAAGAGACCCAGTACTTC

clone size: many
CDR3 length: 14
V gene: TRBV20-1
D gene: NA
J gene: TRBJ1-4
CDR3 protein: CSARAHSNNEKLFF
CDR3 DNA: TGCAGTGCTAGAGCACACAGTAATAATGAAAAACTGTTTTTT

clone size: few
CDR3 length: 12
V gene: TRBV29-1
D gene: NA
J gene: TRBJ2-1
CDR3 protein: CSVEESRNEQFF
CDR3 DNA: TGCAGCGTTGAAGAGTCCAGGAATGAGCAGTTCTTC

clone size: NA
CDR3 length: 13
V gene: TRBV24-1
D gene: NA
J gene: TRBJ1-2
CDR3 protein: CATRLDGYNGYTF
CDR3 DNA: TGTGCCACCCGCTTGGACGGGTATAACGGCTACACCTTC

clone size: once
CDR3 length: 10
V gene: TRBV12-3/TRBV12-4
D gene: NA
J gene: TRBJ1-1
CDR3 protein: CASRRAEAFF
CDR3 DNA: TGTGCCAGCAGGAGGGCCGAAGCTTTCTTT

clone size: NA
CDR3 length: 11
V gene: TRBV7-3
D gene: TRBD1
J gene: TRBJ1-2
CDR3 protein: CASSKTGGYTF
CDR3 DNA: TGTGCCAGCAGCAAGACAGGGGGCTACACCTTC

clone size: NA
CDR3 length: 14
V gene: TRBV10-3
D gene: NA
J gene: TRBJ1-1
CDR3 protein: CAISSGQKDTEAFF
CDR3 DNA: TGTGCCATCAGTTCCGGACAGAAGGACACTGAAGCTTTCTTT

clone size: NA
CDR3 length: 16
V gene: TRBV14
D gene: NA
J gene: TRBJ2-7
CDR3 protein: CASSLTVATALYEQYF
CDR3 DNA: TGTGCCAGCTCACTGACGGTCGCGACAGCCCTCTACGAGCAGTACTTC

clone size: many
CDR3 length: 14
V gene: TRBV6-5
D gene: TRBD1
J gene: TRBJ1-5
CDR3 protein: CASSYGQGAQPQHF
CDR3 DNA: TGTGCCAGCAGTTACGGGCAGGGGGCTCAGCCCCAGCATTTT

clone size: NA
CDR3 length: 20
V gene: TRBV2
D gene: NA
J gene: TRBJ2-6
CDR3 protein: CASSSPRHYSLRTGANVLTF
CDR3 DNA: TGTGCCAGCAGTAGCCCGCGACATTACTCCCTGAGGACTGGGGCCAACGTCCTGACTTTC

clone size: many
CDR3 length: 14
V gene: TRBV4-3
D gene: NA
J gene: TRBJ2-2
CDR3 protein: CASSQVVGTGELFF
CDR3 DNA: TGCGCCAGCAGCCAAGTCGTAGGGACCGGGGAGCTGTTTTTT

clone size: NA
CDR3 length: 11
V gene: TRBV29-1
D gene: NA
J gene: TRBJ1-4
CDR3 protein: CSVGTAEKLFF
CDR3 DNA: TGCAGCGTTGGTACGGCTGAAAAACTGTTTTTT

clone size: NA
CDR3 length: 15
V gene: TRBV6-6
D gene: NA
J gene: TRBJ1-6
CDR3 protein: CASTPGTQENSPLHF
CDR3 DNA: TGTGCCAGCACCCCAGGGACCCAAGAAAATTCACCCCTCCACTTT

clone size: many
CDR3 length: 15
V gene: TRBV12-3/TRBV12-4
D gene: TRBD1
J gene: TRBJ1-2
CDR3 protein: CASSPTDRPNYGYTF
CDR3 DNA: TGTGCCAGCAGTCCGACGGACAGGCCTAACTATGGCTACACCTTC

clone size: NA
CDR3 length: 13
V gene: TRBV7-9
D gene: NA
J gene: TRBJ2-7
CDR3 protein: CASSLAWGSEQYF
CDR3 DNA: TGTGCCAGCAGCTTAGCGTGGGGGTCGGAGCAGTACTTC

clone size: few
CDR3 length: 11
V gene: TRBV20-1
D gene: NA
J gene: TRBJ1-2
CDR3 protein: CSASAGDGYTF
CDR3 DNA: TGCAGTGCTAGTGCGGGGGATGGCTACACCTTC

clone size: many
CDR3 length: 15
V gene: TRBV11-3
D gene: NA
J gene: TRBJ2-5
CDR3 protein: CASSAPGPRQETQYF
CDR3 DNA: TGTGCCAGCAGCGCACCGGGACCACGTCAAGAGACCCAGTACTTC

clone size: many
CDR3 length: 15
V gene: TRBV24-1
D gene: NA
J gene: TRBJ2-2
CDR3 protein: CATSDARVNTGELFF
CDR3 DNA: TGTGCCACCAGTGATGCCCGGGTCAACACCGGGGAGCTGTTTTTT

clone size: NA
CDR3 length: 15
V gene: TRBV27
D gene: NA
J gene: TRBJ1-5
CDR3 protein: CASSPYRPQNQPQHF
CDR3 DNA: TGTGCCAGCAGTCCCTATCGGCCTCAGAATCAGCCCCAGCATTTT

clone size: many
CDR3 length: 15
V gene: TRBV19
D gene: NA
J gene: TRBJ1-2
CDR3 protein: CASTPPGQKNYGYTF
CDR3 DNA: TGTGCCAGTACACCTCCGGGACAAAAGAACTATGGCTACACCTTC

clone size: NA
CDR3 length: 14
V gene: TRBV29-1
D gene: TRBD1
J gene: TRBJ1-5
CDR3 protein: CSVGTGVSNQPQHF
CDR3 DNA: TGCAGCGTCGGGACAGGCGTTAGCAATCAGCCCCAGCATTTT

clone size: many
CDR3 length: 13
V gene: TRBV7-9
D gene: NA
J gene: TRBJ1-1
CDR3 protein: CASSAREGTEAFF
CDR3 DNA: TGTGCCAGCAGCGCCAGGGAGGGAACTGAAGCTTTCTTT

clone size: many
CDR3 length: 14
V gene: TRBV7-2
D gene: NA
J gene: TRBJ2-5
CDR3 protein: CASSNNYPQETQYF
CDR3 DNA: TGTGCCAGCAGCAACAACTACCCCCAAGAGACCCAGTACTTC